One and the same sample provided the 27 T cell receptor beta chains below, sequenced in a study of graft-versus-host responses after intestinal transplantation. Sequenced by immunoSEQ multiplex PCR; TCRdb stores in-frame clones only, minus some. The data hold about 120,000 clones, with roughly 93% observed a single time. Antigens for these TCRs are unknown. Sequenced here: unstimulated CD4+ T cells sorted from spleen or lymph node cells, sampled before intestinal transplant. The receptors come from a human donor who received an intestinal transplant.

The chain is built from TRBV28 and TRBJ2-1; 7 nucleotides line up with TRBD2. V lost 3 bases, J lost 2 bases, and 4 bases stayed unmatched. CDR3 length equals 15 residues. Germline lookup yields CDR1 MDHEN and CDR2 SYDVKM. The CDR3, as DNA: TGTGCCAGCAGTTTGGGCGGGAGAACCTACAATGAGCAGTTCTTC. This translates into CASSLGGRTYNEQFF.

The chain combines TRBV6-5 with TRBJ2-1; TRBD2 aligns across 7 bases. This CDR3 is 16 amino acids long. The junction had 8 bases not matched to a gene; V was cut back by 1 base and J by 5 bases. Germline CDR1 reads MNHEY; CDR2 reads SVGAGI. The CDR3 DNA follows: TGTGCCAGCAGTTACTTCAGCGGGGTTCGGGACAATGAGCAGTTCTTC. It codes for CASSYFSGVRDNEQFF.

This clone was seen a single time. The rearrangement joins TRBV29-1 to TRBJ1-2; 7 nucleotides line up with TRBD1. The CDR3 runs 11 residues. CDR1 and CDR2 (germline): SQVTM, ANQGSEA. J was trimmed by 8 bases and V by 4 bases; bases with no gene match: 4. CDR3 DNA sequence: TGCAGCGTTGGGCAGGGGGAAGGCTACACCTTC. Translating gives CSVGQGEGYTF.

This sequence joins TRBV27 and TRBJ2-1, with D unresolved. Germline CDR1 MNHEY, CDR2 SMNVEV (reference sequence). The CDR3 consists of 13 residues. Trimming removed 0 bases at V and 6 bases at J, with 6 bases between. This CDR3 reads CASSLSIINEQFF. CDR3 in DNA: TGTGCCAGCAGTTTATCGATCATCAATGAGCAGTTCTTC.

The rearrangement links TRBV5-1 to TRBJ2-2; D tentatively fits TRBD1 or TRBD2 (5 bases each). Per the germline V gene, CDR1 is SGHRS and CDR2 is YFSETQ. Trimming removed 4 bases from V and 4 bases from J, with 17 bases in between. This CDR3 has 16 residues. CDR3 loop: CASSPRAGTGTGELFF. CDR3 DNA: TGCGCCAGCAGCCCCCGGGCGGGCACAGGCACCGGGGAGCTGTTTTTT.

The J gene is TRBJ2-7, the V gene TRBV5-1, with 7 bases identical to TRBD1. This CDR3 is built from 15 residues. The V gene's germline CDR1 is SGHRS and CDR2 YFSETQ. The V and J ends lost 7 bases and 5 bases, in that order; junction bases with no gene match: 15. In DNA, the CDR3 is TGCGCCAGCCAAGTCGAGGCAGGGGGTTCGGACGAGCAGTACTTC. Its translation: CASQVEAGGSDEQYF.

This sequence joins TRBV5-6 and TRBJ2-1; 10 bases are a match to TRBD2. V shed 4 bases, J shed 7 bases, and the junction held 5 bases outside the gene matches. Looked up from germline, CDR1 is SGHDT and CDR2 is YYEEEE. This CDR3 has 14 amino acids. CDR3 protein: CASSQPGLANEQFF. CDR3 in DNA: TGTGCCAGCAGCCAACCGGGACTAGCGAATGAGCAGTTCTTC.

This rearrangement joins TRBV19 to TRBJ2-2, with 7 bases identical to TRBD1. The V gene's germline CDR1 is LNHDA and CDR2 SQIVND (reference sequence). Unmatched junction bases numbered 9, after V lost 6 bases and J lost 5 bases. CDR3 size: 15 residues. The CDR3: CASSGRGLRTGELFF. CDR3 sequence (DNA): TGTGCCAGTAGCGGCAGGGGGTTGAGGACCGGGGAGCTGTTTTTT.

The J gene is TRBJ2-5, the V gene TRBV11-2; TRBD2 aligns across 8 bases. This CDR3 contains 16 residues. Germline loops: CDR1 SGHAT, CDR2 FQNNGV. The trim removed 5 bases at V and 5 bases at J, leaving 13 bases unmatched. Written as DNA, the CDR3 is TGTGCCAGCAGCGGACTGGTAGCGGGATTAGGGGAGACCCAGTACTTC. Translated, it gives CASSGLVAGLGETQYF.

The chain carries TRBV10-3 and TRBJ2-5; weak D call: TRBD1 (6 bases). V lost 6 bases to trimming and J lost 3 bases, with 17 bases between them. This CDR3 region has 15 residues. Germline CDR1 reads ENHRY; CDR2 reads SYGVKD. The CDR3 DNA reads TGTGCCATCAGCGCCGGGACACCGCAAGAAGAGACCCAGTACTTC. Its protein is CAISAGTPQEETQYF.

The chain joins TRBV5-1 to TRBJ1-3, with a weak D call TRBD1 (5 bases). CDR3 length: 15 residues. The germline V and J ends were trimmed by 0 bases and 4 bases, with 11 bases remaining between them. Germline V gene sequence: CDR1 SGHRS, CDR2 YFSETQ. CDR3 DNA: TGCGCCAGCAGCTTGGGGGGGACGGCAGGAAACACCATATATTTT. This encodes CASSLGGTAGNTIYF.

The V call is TRBV30, the J call TRBJ2-2, with 8 bases aligning to TRBD1. Germline CDR1 is GTSNPN and CDR2 is SVGIG (reference sequence). The CDR3 spans 14 residues. V was clipped by 5 bases and J by 0 bases; unmatched bases: 2. CDR3 DNA sequence: TGTGCCTGGGCGACAGGGGCGAACACCGGGGAGCTGTTTTTT. It codes for CAWATGANTGELFF. The entire variable domain, with the rest obtained from reference TRBV30 and TRBJ2-2, is as follows: SQTIHQWPATLVQPVGSPLSLECTVEGTSNPNLYWYRQAAGRGLQLLFYSVGIGQISSEVPQNLSASRPQDRQFILSSKKLLLSDSGFYLCAWATGANTGELFFGEGSRLTVL.

On this clone: Other DNA sequences in the same sample also yield this CDR3. The CDR3 DNA reads TGCAGTGCGCGGAGAGAGACCCAGTACTTC. The encoded protein is CSARRETQYF. The chain links TRBV20-1 to TRBJ2-5; D is unclear. The CDR3 length is 10 residues. Between the trimmed V and J ends, which lost 6 bases and 4 bases, there was a span of 6 bases. CDR1 is DFQATT and CDR2 is SNEGSKA in the germline V gene (reference sequence).

This rearrangement joins TRBV7-9 to TRBJ2-1; the D gene is possibly TRBD1 (7 bases). The germline V gene encodes CDR1 SEHNR and CDR2 FQNEAQ (reference sequence). The CDR3 is 16 residues long. V lost 0 bases, J lost 7 bases, and 16 bases lay in between. DNA for the CDR3: TGTGCCAGCAGCTTAGCCGGGACAGTGGCGGGAAATGAGCAGTTCTTC. As protein: CASSLAGTVAGNEQFF.

V usage is TRBV5-1 and J usage is TRBJ1-2; 9 bases align to TRBD1. CDR1 is SGHRS, CDR2 YFSETQ, per germline. Trimming at V came to 6 bases and at J to 3 bases, leaving 12 bases not matched to a gene. This CDR3 is 16 amino acids long. The CDR3 region is CASNPGTGRVYYGYTF. CDR3 bases: TGCGCCAGCAACCCCGGGACAGGGAGGGTGTACTATGGCTACACCTTC.

The chain carries TRBV5-1 and TRBJ2-3; 11 nucleotides align to TRBD2. CDR3 length equals 17 residues. Per germline, CDR1 SGHRS and CDR2 YFSETQ. Germline trimming cut 2 bases from V and 2 bases from J; bases unmatched to any gene: 7. The CDR3, as DNA: TGCGCCAGCAGCTTCGGAAAGACTAGCGGGGCCACAGATACGCAGTATTTT. Its translation: CASSFGKTSGATDTQYF.

The rearrangement links TRBV18 to TRBJ2-1, with TRBD2 matching over 7 bases. With 5 bases clipped from V and 0 bases from J, the junction kept 7 bases outside the gene matches. CDR3 size: 16 residues. The germline V gene has CDR1 KGHSH and CDR2 LQKENI. The CDR3 DNA follows: TGTGCCAGCTCATCATTAGCGGGCCTCTCCTACAATGAGCAGTTCTTC. Its protein is CASSSLAGLSYNEQFF.

The chain is built from TRBV13 and TRBJ2-1, with 7 bases aligning to TRBD1. Per the germline V gene, CDR1 is PRHDT and CDR2 is FYEKMQ (reference sequence). This CDR3 comprises 14 residues. After removal of 0 bases from V and 5 bases from J, the junction contained 1 base not matched to a gene. The CDR3 sequence is CASSLGTGNNEQFF. CDR3 nucleotide sequence: TGTGCCAGCAGCTTAGGGACAGGGAACAATGAGCAGTTCTTC.

The rearrangement links TRBV9 to TRBJ2-7, with D possibly being TRBD1 (6 bases). Per germline, CDR1 SGDLS and CDR2 YYNGEE. The CDR3 has 16 amino acids. Trimming removed 0 bases from V and 4 bases from J, with 17 bases in between. CDR3 bases: TGTGCCAGCAGCGTAGAGGGGGAAAGGGTGGAATACGAGCAGTACTTC. It encodes CASSVEGERVEYEQYF. Using reference TRBV9 and TRBJ2-7 for the parts outside the CDR3, the full variable domain is DSGVTQTPKHLITATGQRVTLRCSPRSGDLSVYWYQQSLDQGLQFLIQYYNGEERAKGNILERFSAQQFPDLHSELNLSSLELGDSALYFCASSVEGERVEYEQYFGPGTRLTVT.

This chain links TRBV6-5 with TRBJ2-7; no definite D call. V shed 4 bases and J shed 0 bases, with 10 bases lying between them. Germline V CDR1 and CDR2: MNHEY, SVGAGI. The CDR3 length is 14 residues. Here the CDR3 reads CASSSWPNSYEQYF. Here the CDR3 DNA reads TGTGCCAGCAGTTCCTGGCCGAACTCCTACGAGCAGTACTTC.

The chain links TRBV6-5 to TRBJ2-3; D ambiguous. Trimming removed 5 bases from V and 3 bases from J, with 12 bases in between. The CDR3 is 14 residues long. Germline V gene lookup returns CDR1 MNHEY and CDR2 SVGAGI. The CDR3: CASSPPGQTDTQYF. CDR3 bases: TGTGCCAGCAGTCCTCCGGGCCAAACAGATACGCAGTATTTT.

The rearrangement links TRBV6-5 to TRBJ2-7, with 8 bases identical to TRBD1. This CDR3 region has 15 residues. Germline V gives CDR1 MNHEY, CDR2 SVGAGI. J gave up 7 bases and V 7 bases, and 15 bases lay outside the gene matches. CDR3 in amino acids: CASTLRGQGAGEQYF. Here the CDR3 DNA reads TGTGCCAGCACCCTACGTGGGCAGGGGGCTGGAGAGCAGTACTTC.

The rearrangement joins TRBV5-1 to TRBJ2-3; the match to TRBD1 covers 10 bases. The CDR3 runs 15 residues. Germline-derived CDR1 and CDR2 are SGHRS and YFSETQ. J lost 3 bases, V lost 2 bases, and 3 bases had no gene match. In nucleotides, the CDR3 is TGCGCCAGCAGCTTCCGGACAGGGGGGACAGATACGCAGTATTTT. Its translation: CASSFRTGGTDTQYF.

The chain couples TRBV19 to TRBJ2-5; possibly TRBD2 for D (5 bases). Trimming removed 4 bases from V and 6 bases from J, with 12 bases in between. The CDR3 contains 13 residues. Germline assignment: CDR1 LNHDA and CDR2 SQIVND (reference sequence). The CDR3 spells CASSTSPLKTQYF. The CDR3 region has the DNA TGTGCCAGTAGTACTAGCCCTCTTAAGACCCAGTACTTC. The full variable domain, rest sourced from reference TRBV19 and TRBJ2-5, is DGGITQSPKYLFRKEGQNVTLSCEQNLNHDAMYWYRQDPGQGLRLIYYSQIVNDFQKGDIAEGYSVSREKKESFPLTVTSAQKNPTAFYLCASSTSPLKTQYFGPGTRLLVL.

The chain has TRBV18 and TRBJ1-3; 7 nucleotides match TRBD1. Germline CDR1 is KGHSH and CDR2 is LQKENI. V shed 1 base and J 2 bases; nucleotides not matched to a gene: 5. The CDR3 runs 16 residues. CDR3 residues: CASSPQDRVTGNTIYF. CDR3 in DNA: TGTGCCAGCTCACCACAAGACAGGGTTACTGGAAACACCATATATTTT.

In this sample, this clone turned up once. The genes are TRBV29-1 and TRBJ2-2; no reliable D call. This CDR3 is 11 amino acids long. Between the trimmed V and J ends, which lost 7 bases and 7 bases, there was a span of 10 bases. Germline V lookup: CDR1 SQVTM, CDR2 ANQGSEA. The CDR3 here is CSASNGGELFF. CDR3 coding DNA: TGCAGCGCCAGTAACGGCGGGGAGCTGTTTTTT.

This clone has a single count. The CDR3 bases are TGTGCCAGCAGCGCACATACGAACACTGAAGCTTTCTTT. Protein sequence: CASSAHTNTEAFF. The rearrangement joins TRBV9 to TRBJ1-1; D not certain. V gave up 3 bases and J gave up 1 base, with 7 bases separating them. This CDR3 contains 13 residues. Looked up from germline, CDR1 is SGDLS and CDR2 is YYNGEE.